These 20 T cell receptor beta chains originate from one sample sequenced in a study of cytomegalovirus exposure and HLA in healthy donors. The PCR employed 60 Vbeta primers together with 13 Jbeta primers. This table comes from immunoSEQ multiplex PCR, and its TCRdb copy is limited to in-frame clones, with some not included. The sample is made up of fewer than 130,000 clones, and the top ten hold under 0.7% of it. Sequenced: PBMCs. Source of these receptors: a middle-aged man in good health and CMV-seronegative.

The V gene is TRBV29-1, the J gene TRBJ1-2, with no clear D. V dropped 0 bases and J dropped 4 bases, with 12 bases sitting between them. The germline CDR1 and CDR2 sequences are SQVTM and ANQGSEA. CDR3 length equals 14 residues. CDR3 loop: CSVEDRRTGYGYTF. The CDR3 bases are TGCAGCGTTGAAGATCGGAGGACCGGCTATGGCTACACCTTC.

The rearrangement uses TRBV7-2 and TRBJ2-7; 7 bases agree with TRBD2. The CDR3 has 13 amino acids. V was pared by 4 bases and J by 6 bases, with 6 bases of the junction left unmatched. Germline V CDR1 and CDR2: SGHTA, FQGNSA. The CDR3 nucleotides read TGTGCCAGCAGCTCCCCAGGGAGGGGCGAGCAGTACTTC. Amino acids: CASSSPGRGEQYF.

The chain recombines TRBV11-3 with TRBJ2-3; weak D call: TRBD1 (6 bases). This CDR3 is 13 amino acids long. Germline assignment: CDR1 SGHNT and CDR2 YENEEA. Trimming cost V 3 bases and J 3 bases, with 7 bases left between them. The CDR3 region is CASSFQGTDTQYF. CDR3 nucleotide sequence: TGTGCCAGCAGCTTTCAGGGGACAGATACGCAGTATTTT.

The chain employs TRBV14 and TRBJ1-4; 11 bases map to TRBD1. The ends lost 5 bases at V and 8 bases at J; junction bases unmatched: 7. Germline V gene data show CDR1 as SGHDN and CDR2 as FVKESK. The CDR3 is made up of 15 amino acids. CDR3 sequence reads: CASSTRTGGYEKLFF. The CDR3 region has the DNA TGTGCCAGCAGCACCCGGACAGGGGGCTACGAAAAACTGTTTTTT.

Concerning this clone: Mismatch with germline at one junction end may stem from a read error. The rearrangement links TRBV5-1 to TRBJ2-7, with D unresolved. The CDR3 consists of 14 residues. In germline, CDR1 is SGHRS, CDR2 YFSETQ. The DNA of the CDR3 is TGCGCCAGCAGAGCTGCCAATGGTAACTACGAGCAGCACTTC. It codes for CASRAANGNYEQHF.

The chain uses TRBV19 and TRBJ1-2, with a weak D call TRBD1 (5 bases). The CDR3 totals 15 residues. From germline, CDR1 is LNHDA and CDR2 SQIVND (reference sequence). Trimming took off 3 bases at V and 6 bases at J, with 17 bases between the two ends. CDR3 region: CASSIVGGQGNGYTF. CDR3 DNA: TGTGCCAGTAGTATCGTAGGTGGGCAGGGAAATGGCTACACCTTC.

This chain connects TRBV7-9 to TRBJ1-4, with D possibly TRBD1 on 6 matching bases. Germline V gene lookup returns CDR1 SEHNR and CDR2 FQNEAQ (reference sequence). This CDR3 has 13 residues. V dropped 10 bases and J dropped 0 bases, with 9 bases sitting between them. CDR3 nucleotide sequence: TGTGCCACACAGGGTTCAACTAATGAAAAACTGTTTTTT. Translated, it gives CATQGSTNEKLFF.

This chain links TRBV19 with TRBJ1-2, with D perhaps matching TRBD1 (5 bases). Deletions cut 4 bases from V and 6 bases from J, with 18 bases between. This CDR3 has 15 residues. Germline CDR1 and CDR2: LNHDA and SQIVND (reference sequence). CDR3 in DNA: TGTGCCAGTAGTACGACAGCGACGGCTCCAAATGGCTACACCTTC. Translated: CASSTTATAPNGYTF.

The CDR3 region has the DNA TGTGCCAGCAGCTTGGGCTTTGCGGGCGAGCAGTACTTC. Its translation is CASSLGFAGEQYF. The rearrangement uses TRBV7-6 and TRBJ2-7, with D possibly TRBD2 on 5 matching bases. Germline V lookup: CDR1 SGHVS, CDR2 FNYEAQ. The V gene lost 3 bases and the J gene lost 6 bases, with 12 bases spanning the gap. This CDR3 region has 13 residues. Variable domain in full (rest from reference TRBV7-6 and TRBJ2-7): GAGVSQSPRYKVTKRGQDVALRCDPISGHVSLYWYRQALGQGPEFLTYFNYEAQQDKSGLPNDRFSAERPEGSISTLTIQRTEQRDSAMYRCASSLGFAGEQYFGPGTRLTVT.

This sequence joins TRBV7-9 and TRBJ1-2; TRBD1 aligns across 7 bases. Trimming took 4 bases from V and 1 from J; bases not matched to a gene: 12. The CDR3 sequence is 17 residues long. Germline V gene lookup returns CDR1 SEHNR and CDR2 FQNEAQ (reference sequence). The CDR3 coding sequence is TGTGCCAGCAGCTCGGGACAGAACTATATACATAACTATGGCTACACCTTC. It specifies CASSSGQNYIHNYGYTF. The entire variable domain, with the rest obtained from reference TRBV7-9 and TRBJ1-2, is as follows: DTGVSQNPRHKITKRGQNVTFRCDPISEHNRLYWYRQTLGQGPEFLTYFQNEAQLEKSRLLSDRFSAERPKGSFSTLEIQRTEQGDSAMYLCASSSGQNYIHNYGYTFGSGTRLTVV.

The chain combines TRBV11-2 with TRBJ1-2; 7 nucleotides line up with TRBD1. CDR1 and CDR2 (germline): SGHAT, FQNNGV. The CDR3 has 15 amino acids. V was clipped by 4 bases and J by 6 bases; unmatched bases: 11. The CDR3 region has the DNA TGTGCCAGCAGCTCACCGGGAGGGGGCTACGATGGCTACACCTTC. Translated, it gives CASSSPGGGYDGYTF.

This chain uses TRBV4-3 with TRBJ2-5; D perhaps matches TRBD1 (5 bases). This CDR3 is built from 14 residues. Per the germline V gene, CDR1 is LGHNA and CDR2 is YSLEER. Trimming left V 0 bases short and J 4 bases short, with 9 bases between. The CDR3 protein is CASSQDPGRETQYF. The CDR3 nucleotides read TGCGCCAGCAGCCAAGATCCAGGGCGAGAGACCCAGTACTTC.

The chain is built from TRBV6-6 and TRBJ1-6, with 7 bases fitting TRBD1. J gave up 7 bases and V 8 bases, and 8 bases lay outside the gene matches. Germline V gene data show CDR1 as MNHNY and CDR2 as SVGAGI (reference sequence). CDR3 length equals 14 residues. The CDR3 protein is CASARQGSNSPLHF. The CDR3 region has the DNA TGTGCCAGCGCCCGACAGGGAAGCAATTCACCCCTCCACTTT.

V gene TRBV10-3 combines with J gene TRBJ2-1, with 16 bases aligning to TRBD2. The CDR3 contains 17 residues. Germline CDR1 is ENHRY and CDR2 is SYGVKD. V gave up 6 bases and J gave up 2 bases; unmatched junction bases: 4. CDR3 in DNA: TGTGCCATCAGCGGGGGACTAGCGGGAGGGGCCTACAATGAGCAGTTCTTC. Its protein product is CAISGGLAGGAYNEQFF.

The chain links TRBV19 to TRBJ1-1; TRBD1 is a possible D gene (5 bases). Germline CDR1 is LNHDA and CDR2 is SQIVND (reference sequence). Trimming removed 4 bases from V and 0 bases from J, with 12 bases in between. The CDR3 is 15 residues long. The CDR3 DNA follows: TGTGCCAGTAGTAGAAGGGACTACATGAACACTGAAGCTTTCTTT. It encodes CASSRRDYMNTEAFF.

The V gene is TRBV19, the J gene TRBJ1-1; 7 positions agree with TRBD1. The ends lost 8 bases at V and 0 bases at J; junction bases unmatched: 6. CDR1 and CDR2 (germline): LNHDA, SQIVND (reference sequence). The CDR3 runs 14 residues. CDR3 DNA: TGTGCCAGTGAGAACAGGGGTTTGAACACTGAAGCTTTCTTT. Residues: CASENRGLNTEAFF.

The chain has TRBV11-2 and TRBJ1-4, with D possibly matching TRBD1 (5 bases). CDR3 size: 15 residues. Germline V gene lookup returns CDR1 SGHAT and CDR2 FQNNGV. The ends were cut back, 5 bases at V and 2 bases at J, with 12 bases in the middle. The CDR3 sequence: CASSRDRATNEKLFF. In DNA form, the CDR3 reads TGTGCCAGCAGCCGAGACAGAGCGACTAATGAAAAACTGTTTTTT.

The chain links TRBV18 to TRBJ1-1, with 8 bases aligning to TRBD1. Looked up from germline, CDR1 is KGHSH and CDR2 is LQKENI. V was pared by 3 bases and J by 5 bases, with 8 bases of the junction left unmatched. The CDR3 contains 15 residues. In DNA, the CDR3 is TGTGCCAGCTCACCCTCCCAGGGGGCATATACTGAAGCTTTCTTT. Translating gives CASSPSQGAYTEAFF.

The chain links TRBV18 to TRBJ2-1, with D possibly being TRBD1 (6 bases). The V gene's germline CDR1 is KGHSH and CDR2 LQKENI. V was shortened by 0 bases and J by 7 bases, with 13 bases between the two germline ends. The CDR3 runs to 15 residues. In DNA, the CDR3 is TGTGCCAGCTCACCACCGCAGGGGCTCCGGAATGAGCAGTTCTTC. Translating gives CASSPPQGLRNEQFF.

The chain links TRBV5-1 to TRBJ2-7; 9 positions match TRBD1. The junction had 6 bases not matched to a gene; V was cut back by 4 bases and J by 4 bases. This CDR3 comprises 14 residues. From germline, CDR1 is SGHRS and CDR2 YFSETQ. CDR3 coding DNA: TGCGCCAGCAGCCCGGGGGACAGGGCGTACGAGCAGTACTTC. Translation gives CASSPGDRAYEQYF.